These T cell receptor beta chains were read from a single sample in a study of blood T cell repertoires in COVID-19. This table comes from immunoSEQ multiplex PCR, and its TCRdb copy is limited to in-frame clones, with some not included. The sample yields 300,000 to 400,000 clones, over 75% seen once. The specimen was PBMCs or T cells enriched from blood (not recorded which). All receptors come from a man aged 30 to 45 who had recovered from COVID-19. The CDR3 runs from the conserved cysteine through the conserved F or W. A D gene is named only where the DNA matches it firmly. Clone size is stated in some rows and not others, as once, few, many or a class when expanded.

>TRBJ1-6|.|TRBV10-2|.
CASLMQGASNSPLHF
TGCGCCAGCCTTATGCAAGGGGCTAGTAATTCACCCCTCCACTTT
>TRBJ1-2|.|TRBV12-3/TRBV12-4|.
CASSSDIYYGYTF
TGTGCCAGCAGTTCAGACATATACTATGGCTACACCTTC
>TRBJ1-2|.|TRBV10-2|.
CASSDLGGGYGGYTF
TGCGCCAGCAGTGATCTGGGGGGTGGGTATGGTGGCTACACCTTC
>TRBJ1-6|TRBD1|TRBV18|few
CASSPSTGGGQSPLHF
TGTGCCAGCTCACCCTCGACAGGGGGGGGGCAGTCACCCCTCCACTTT
>TRBJ2-2|.|TRBV7-3|.
CASNTGTGELFF
TGTGCCAGCAATACAGGGACCGGGGAGCTGTTTTTT
>TRBJ2-3|.|TRBV30|.
CATEQAVGTDTQYF
TGTGCCACCGAACAAGCGGTGGGCACAGATACGCAGTATTTT
>TRBJ1-5|TRBD1|TRBV19|few
CASSILEGGRGQPQHF
TGTGCCAGTAGTATCTTGGAAGGGGGCCGGGGTCAGCCCCAGCATTTT
>TRBJ2-3|.|TRBV4-1|.
CASSQGGLEETQYF
TGCGCCAGCAGCCAAGGGGGACTGGAAGAGACGCAGTATTTT
>TRBJ2-1|.|TRBV19|.
CASSRVDEQFF
TGTGCCAGTTCGAGGGTGGATGAGCAGTTCTTC
>TRBJ1-2|TRBD1|TRBV13|.
CASSFRQGINYGYTF
TGTGCCAGCAGCTTTCGACAGGGAATTAACTATGGCTACACCTTC
>TRBJ1-1|.|TRBV3-1/TRBV3-2|.
CASSQFLESEAFF
TGTGCCAGCAGCCAATTCCTGGAGAGTGAAGCTTTCTTT